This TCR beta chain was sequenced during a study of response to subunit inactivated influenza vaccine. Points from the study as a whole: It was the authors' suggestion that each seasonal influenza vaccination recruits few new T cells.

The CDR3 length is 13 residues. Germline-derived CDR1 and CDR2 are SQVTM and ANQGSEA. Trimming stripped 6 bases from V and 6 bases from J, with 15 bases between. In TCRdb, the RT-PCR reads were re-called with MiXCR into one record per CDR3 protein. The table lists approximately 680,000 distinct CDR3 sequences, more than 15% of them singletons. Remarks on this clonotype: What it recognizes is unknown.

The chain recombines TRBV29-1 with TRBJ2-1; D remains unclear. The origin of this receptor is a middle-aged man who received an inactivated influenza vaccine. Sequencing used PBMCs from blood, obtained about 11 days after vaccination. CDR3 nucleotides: TGCAGCGTGACTCCTAAACCAAGCAATGAGCAGTTCTTC. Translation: CSVTPKPSNEQFF.